This T cell receptor (beta chain) was recovered during a study of T cell responses to AZD1222 COVID-19 vaccine (dated by TCRdb to the early 2020s). In terms of the full investigation: Because spike-specific TCR depth and breadth did not differ between the two schedules, AZD1222 recipients who got a second dose at roughly 4 weeks were pooled with those who got a second dose at roughly 12 weeks. TCR sequencing was performed for 230 to 250 trial participants, of whom 200 to 210 were given two doses of AZD1222 and some 25 were given two doses of MenACWY control vaccine. Trial participants were enrolled by age into 18-55, 56-69 and 70-plus year subgroups, with about 150, 28 and 57 TCR-sequenced participants respectively. The research as a whole found: The 56-69-year group was small, and its depth increase did not reach significance, likely because of low power. Conclusions about previously exposed vaccinees were limited because only 6 or 7 AZD1222 recipients were SARS-CoV-2 seropositive at baseline. Because no day 14 peak-response samples were available, the repertoires could be characterized only after the peak T cell response. Nearly half of unique spike-specific TCRs reportedly recognized epitopes outside regions mutated in the B.1.351 and B.1.1.7 variants. Participants were mostly white British, with more females than males. The authors suggested clonal diversity may have been underestimated. The whole spike protein was spanned by vaccine-associated CD4 TCRs, and dominant responses were seen in regions 160-218 and 743-854. After two AZD1222 doses, spike-specific TCR breadth and depth were significantly higher than at day 0 and than in MenACWY recipients.

Of note for this clone: Which antigen it targets is not known. Base qualities were left out, and no much larger clone turns up one base away.

Explained via the paper, the time point label denotes: baseline before first vaccination. Vaccinee samples were obtained from the UK trials COV001 and COV002, which included a single-blind randomized controlled phase 2/3 trial of AZD1222 (ChAdOx1 nCoV-19) in healthy adults. For TCRbeta chain sequencing, PBMC samples were collected from trial participants at day 0 and at day 28 after the second dose. The CDR3 regions of human TCRbeta chains were analyzed by immunosequencing. The source study handled its data this way. Repertoire TCRs were checked for matches against a reference library of SARS-CoV-2-specific TCRs that had been generated using the MIRA antigen-specificity platform. Breadth was defined as the fraction of unique TCRs that were SARS-CoV-2-associated, and depth was defined as the fraction of total T cells that were SARS-CoV-2-associated. Using the MIRA data, each spike-specific TCR was mapped to the spike region that the TCR reacts to and placed in a CD4 or CD8 class. Log10-transformed breadth and depth values were compared by one-way ANOVA with Sidak's multiple comparisons tests. Imported from immuneACCESS, the table was reduced by TCRdb to in-frame sequences with V and J called. These copies leave out some clones; in studies compared against another copy, an unresolved V gene accounts for under half, and the cause of the remainder is not known. V and J calls plus clone size are reproduced from that table; the DNA served to infer D and trimming. Across this sample there are 120,000 or so clones, with approximately 90% seen only once. The top ten constitute 1.7% of the sample.

V trim: 6 bases; J trim: 2 bases; unmatched bases: 2. CDR1 and CDR2, per the germline V gene, are MRHNA and SNTAGT. The CDR3, from cysteine to phenylalanine, totals 13 residues. The DNA shown is the 39-base CDR3, in frame from base 1. The V and J genes are TRBV6-4 and TRBJ1-1, with TRBD1 matching 8 junction bases. This TCR was sampled from an adult in good health. Sequencing used peripheral blood, obtained on day 0 of AZD1222 vaccination. The base sequence is TGTGCCAGCAGGACAGGGGATAACACTGAAGCTTTCTTT. It encodes CASRTGDNTEAFF.